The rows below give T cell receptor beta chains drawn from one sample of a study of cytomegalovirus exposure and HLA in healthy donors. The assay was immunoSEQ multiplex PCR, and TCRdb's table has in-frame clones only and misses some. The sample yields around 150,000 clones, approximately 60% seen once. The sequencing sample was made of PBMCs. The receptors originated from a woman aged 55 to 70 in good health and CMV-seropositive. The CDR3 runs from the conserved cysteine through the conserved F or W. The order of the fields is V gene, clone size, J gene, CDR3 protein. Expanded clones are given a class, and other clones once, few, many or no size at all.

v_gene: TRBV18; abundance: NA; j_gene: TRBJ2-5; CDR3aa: CASSPQAGRETQYF
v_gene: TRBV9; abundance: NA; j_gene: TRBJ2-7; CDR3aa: CASSGAGGYEQYF
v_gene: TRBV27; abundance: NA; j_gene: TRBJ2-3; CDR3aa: CASSSPGDSTDTQYF
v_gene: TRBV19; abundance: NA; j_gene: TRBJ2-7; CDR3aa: CASRISGSSYEQYF
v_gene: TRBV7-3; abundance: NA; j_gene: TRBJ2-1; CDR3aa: CASSLSFDNNEQFF
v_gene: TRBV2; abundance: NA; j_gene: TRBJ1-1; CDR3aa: CASMQGRDTEAFF
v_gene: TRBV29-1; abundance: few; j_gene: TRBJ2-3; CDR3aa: CSVEKAGGTDTQYF
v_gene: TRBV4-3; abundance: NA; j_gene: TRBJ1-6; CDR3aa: CASSQTGLLGSPLHF
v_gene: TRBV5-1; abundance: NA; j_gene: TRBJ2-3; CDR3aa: CASSLEGEDTQYF
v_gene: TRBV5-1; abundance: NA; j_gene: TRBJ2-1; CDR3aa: CASSLTSSYNEQFF
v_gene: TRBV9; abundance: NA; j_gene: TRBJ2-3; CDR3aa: CASSATRNTDTQYF
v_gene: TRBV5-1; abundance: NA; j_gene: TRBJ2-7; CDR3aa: CASSLLGARDEQYF
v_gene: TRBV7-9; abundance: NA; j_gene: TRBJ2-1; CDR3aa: CASSLAAGGSYNEQFF
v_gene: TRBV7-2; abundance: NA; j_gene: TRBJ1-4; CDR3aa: CASSKGQGRAANEKLFF
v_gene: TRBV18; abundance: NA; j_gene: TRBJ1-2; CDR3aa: CASSPLEGDGYTF
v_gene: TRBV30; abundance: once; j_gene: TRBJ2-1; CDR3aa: CAWSTGTSGPNEQFF
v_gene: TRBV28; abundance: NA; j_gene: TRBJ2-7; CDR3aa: CASSGLAGRDEQYF
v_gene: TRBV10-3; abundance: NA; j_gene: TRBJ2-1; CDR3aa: CAISESDRVKEQFF
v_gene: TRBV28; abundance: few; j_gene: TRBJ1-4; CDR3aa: CASSLGAGTGGEKLFF
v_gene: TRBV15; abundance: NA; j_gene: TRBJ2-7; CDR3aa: CATSRGSGVRFEQYF
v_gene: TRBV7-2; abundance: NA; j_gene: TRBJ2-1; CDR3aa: CASSSAPREANEQFF
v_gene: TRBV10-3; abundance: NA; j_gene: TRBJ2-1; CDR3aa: CATSSGQSSYNEQFF
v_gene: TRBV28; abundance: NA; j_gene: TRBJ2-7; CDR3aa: CASSLSILAGVSYEQYF
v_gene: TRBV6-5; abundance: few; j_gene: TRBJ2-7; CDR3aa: CASGRDRVTYEQYF
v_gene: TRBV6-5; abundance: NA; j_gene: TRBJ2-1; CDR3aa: CASKAGFYNEQFF
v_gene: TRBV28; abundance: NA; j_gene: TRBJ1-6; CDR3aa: CASSRTGVNSPLHF
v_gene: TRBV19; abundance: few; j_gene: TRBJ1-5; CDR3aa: CASSIVDRGRQPQHF
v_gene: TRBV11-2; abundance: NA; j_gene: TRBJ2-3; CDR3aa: CASSSASSGSRSDTQYF
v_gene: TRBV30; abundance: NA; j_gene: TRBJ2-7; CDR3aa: CALARAGGFEQYF
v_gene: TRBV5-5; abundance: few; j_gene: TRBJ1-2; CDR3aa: CASSLDTAYGYTF
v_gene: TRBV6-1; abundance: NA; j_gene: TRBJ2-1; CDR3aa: CAVLDWESSYNEQFF
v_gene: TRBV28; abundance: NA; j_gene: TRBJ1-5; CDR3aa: CASSSPEGGRGQPQHF
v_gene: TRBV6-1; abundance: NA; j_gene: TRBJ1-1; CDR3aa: CASLRVNTEAFF
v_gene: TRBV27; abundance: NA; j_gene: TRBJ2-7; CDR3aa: CASSLRGSYEQYF
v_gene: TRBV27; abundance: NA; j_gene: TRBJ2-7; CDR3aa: CASSLRQGGEQYF
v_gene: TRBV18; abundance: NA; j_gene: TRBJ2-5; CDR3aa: CASDHPGQEETQYF
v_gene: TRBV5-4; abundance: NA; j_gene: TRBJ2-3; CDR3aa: CASSFRLAGADTQYF
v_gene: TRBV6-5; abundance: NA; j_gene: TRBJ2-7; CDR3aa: CASSGLAPYEQYF
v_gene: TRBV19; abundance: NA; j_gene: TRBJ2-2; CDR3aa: CASGGGSGGTSNTGELFF
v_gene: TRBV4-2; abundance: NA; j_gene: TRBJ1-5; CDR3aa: CASSRLPGKETNQPQHF
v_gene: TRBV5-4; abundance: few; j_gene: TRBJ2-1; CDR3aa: CASSSRDRVRDEQFF
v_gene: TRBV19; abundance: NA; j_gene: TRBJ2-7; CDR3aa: CASSPRTSAAYEQYF
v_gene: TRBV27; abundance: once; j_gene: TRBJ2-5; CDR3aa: CASSLSGGGQETQYF
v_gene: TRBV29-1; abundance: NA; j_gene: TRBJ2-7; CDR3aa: CSATGQGGNEQYF
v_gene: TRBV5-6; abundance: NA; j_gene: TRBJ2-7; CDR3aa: CASSPRRSSYEQYF
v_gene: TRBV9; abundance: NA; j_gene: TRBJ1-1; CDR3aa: CASSVKAAGIGTEAFF
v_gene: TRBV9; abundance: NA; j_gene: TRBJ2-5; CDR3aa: CASSAGLVLETQYF
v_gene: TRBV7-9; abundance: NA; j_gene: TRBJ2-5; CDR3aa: CASSPTGNGETQYF
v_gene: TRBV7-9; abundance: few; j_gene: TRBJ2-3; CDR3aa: CASSLGTHTSTDTQYF
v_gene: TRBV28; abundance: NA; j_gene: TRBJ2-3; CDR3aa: CASSQIADSGGDTQYF
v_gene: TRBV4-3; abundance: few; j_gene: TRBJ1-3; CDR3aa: CASSQDGRGQGNTIYF
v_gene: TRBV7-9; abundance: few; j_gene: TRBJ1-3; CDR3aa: CASSFGAVAGNTIYF
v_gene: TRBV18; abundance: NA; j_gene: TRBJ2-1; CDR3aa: CASSPDSREQFF